Sequencing of this T cell receptor beta chain was carried out in a study of T cell clonality in common variable immunodeficiency. Findings and caveats of the study: Links between repertoire features and CVID complications were heterogeneity-limited.

This clone was picked up many times. Its antigen is undetermined. The missing CDR3 end, 3 residues past where the read stops, is filled in from the germline J gene. Looked up from germline, CDR1 is WSHSY and CDR2 is SAAADI. Trimming removed 2 bases from V and 0 bases from J, with 7 bases in between. The CDR3 sequence is 15 residues long. This table comes from immunoSEQ multiplex PCR, and its TCRdb copy is limited to in-frame clones, with some not included. The sample includes about 39,000 clones, none of them occurring once. Sequencing was performed on peripheral blood mononuclear cells. This clonotype was sampled from a person aged 18 to 70 in good health. The gene calls are TRBV10-2 and TRBJ2-2; a weak D match, TRBD2 (5 bases). CDR3 DNA (partial): TGCGCCAGCAGTGAGCAGCGGCCGAACACCGGGGAG. Amino acid sequence: CASSEQRPNTGE. The whole CDR3 region reads CASSEQRPNTGELFF.